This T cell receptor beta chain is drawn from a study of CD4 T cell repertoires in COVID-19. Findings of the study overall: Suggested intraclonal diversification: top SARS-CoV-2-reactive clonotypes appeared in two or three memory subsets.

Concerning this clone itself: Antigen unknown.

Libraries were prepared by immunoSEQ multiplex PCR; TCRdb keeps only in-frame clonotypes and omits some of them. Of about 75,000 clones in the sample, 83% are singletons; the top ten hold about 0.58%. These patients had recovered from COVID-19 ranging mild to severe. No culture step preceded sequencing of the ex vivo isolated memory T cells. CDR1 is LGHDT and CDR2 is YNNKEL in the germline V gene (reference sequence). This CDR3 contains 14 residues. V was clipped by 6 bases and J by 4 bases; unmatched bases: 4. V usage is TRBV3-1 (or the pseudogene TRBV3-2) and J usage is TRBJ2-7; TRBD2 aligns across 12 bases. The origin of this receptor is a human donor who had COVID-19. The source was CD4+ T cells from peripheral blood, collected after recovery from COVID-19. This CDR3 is CASSSTSGRYEQYF. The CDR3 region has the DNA TGTGCCAGCAGTTCTACTAGCGGGAGGTACGAGCAGTACTTC.